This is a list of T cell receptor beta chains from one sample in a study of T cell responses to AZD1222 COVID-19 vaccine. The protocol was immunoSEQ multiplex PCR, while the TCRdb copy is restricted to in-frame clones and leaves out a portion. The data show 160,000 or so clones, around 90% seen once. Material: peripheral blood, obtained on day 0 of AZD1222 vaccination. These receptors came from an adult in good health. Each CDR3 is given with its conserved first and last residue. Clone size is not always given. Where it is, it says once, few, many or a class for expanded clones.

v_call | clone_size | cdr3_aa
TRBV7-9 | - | CASSSHAGNTEAFF
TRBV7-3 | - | CASSLGTGGNYGYTF
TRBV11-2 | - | CASSSGQNSGNTIYF
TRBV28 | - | CASSSLMGFHQPQHF
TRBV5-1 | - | CASSPWRQGAYNEQFF
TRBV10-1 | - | CASSPGTAQWGTEAFF
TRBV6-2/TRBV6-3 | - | CASSYRRGGGEAFF
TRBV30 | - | CAWVREPGYNEQFF
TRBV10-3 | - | CAISERYRGESYTIYF
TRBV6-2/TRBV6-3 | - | CASSSDSFQPQHF
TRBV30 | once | CAWSFGDIQYF
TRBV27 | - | CASRLSTGELFF
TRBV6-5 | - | CASSWTSQETQYF
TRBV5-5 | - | CASSPPGPGSYNEQFF